Sequencing of this T cell receptor beta chain was carried out in a study of cytomegalovirus exposure and HLA in healthy donors (TCRdb year 2017). The study in broad terms: In an earlier analysis of roughly 590 of the donors, approximately 260 Gb of sequence data and about 110 million unique TCR beta sequences from 180 million or so T cells were reported. An early release covering 550 to 700 HLA-typed donors comprised about 310 gigabases of sequencing data and tens of millions of unique TCR sequences. Among the approximately 420 genotyped donors, around 81% belonged to the genetic ancestry cluster associated with self-reported Caucasian donors. The study aimed to test whether signatures of past pathogen exposure could be identified by cataloging public T cell receptors. The study profiled the T cell repertoires of fewer than 850 subjects by immunosequencing and related them to cytomegalovirus serostatus. Besides the first cohort of roughly 640 subjects, a separate validation cohort made up of about 120 different subjects was used. To predict cytomegalovirus infection status, the study brought together high-throughput TCR immunosequencing, statistical association of individual TCRs with disease status, and machine learning. To study patterns of TCR occurrence, a later analysis re-analyzed previously published TCR beta repertoires from 666 donors and added high-resolution HLA genotyping. The later analysis used no new phenotypic data to find candidate immune exposures, relying instead on TCR beta sequences and their occurrence across donors. An earlier analysis of some 500 of the donors used high-throughput TCR beta sequencing to judge whether each TCR beta V gene segment behaved as functional or pseudogenic. Alongside the repertoire data, information on donor age, sex, ethnicity and CMV serostatus was compiled. A later genetic analysis took genome-wide SNP genotypes for about 55% of the roughly 670 donors and used that subset as a discovery cohort. Every discovery cohort repertoire had been produced on one sequencing platform. HLA typing included class I and class II loci at four-digit resolution. Typing coverage varied by locus: roughly 629-630 donors for A, B, C, DRB1 and DQB1; roughly 560 for DQA1; about 590 for DPA1; some 470 for DPB1. Roughly 5 DR-DQ haplotypes were treated as single units for association and clustering because of strong linkage in the cohort. Across approximately 420 genotyped donors of the cohort, an average of roughly 230,000 unique TCR beta nucleotide sequences per donor were sequenced, and roughly 20% of those sequences were non-productive. Findings and caveats that apply to the study as a whole: According to a later analysis, parvovirus B19, influenza, CMV and Epstein-Barr virus appeared linked to several top co-occurrence clusters. This cohort had only TCR beta chains sequenced, and the lack of alpha or paired-chain data limited which features could be detected. In a later analysis, HLA-associated TCR beta chains were found to be more clonally expanded and to have lower generation probabilities than equally common non-associated chains. In a later analysis, TCR association rates were found to vary across HLA loci, with the most associated TCRs seen for DRB1 alleles and the fewest for HLA-C alleles. The classifier was reported to diagnose cytomegalovirus status with high specificity and sensitivity in both the original and validation cohorts. Because HLA typing was missing for some donors at each locus, association tests included only the typed subset. In an earlier analysis of 587 of the donors, most TCR beta V segments appeared in productive rearrangements about 87% or about 30% of the time, broadly matching IMGT annotations. A total of 150 to 200 TCR beta chains were listed by the study as associated with cytomegalovirus. Some IMGT-functional V segments, including TRBV6-2 and TRBV6-3, could not be distinguished by the 87-base-pair reads and were therefore excluded. When HLA alleles, especially DR and DQ, strongly co-occurred, TCR associations were difficult to assign to individual alleles. Linkage disequilibrium might explain the correlated functional status among segregating V segments, but an unknown experimental factor could not be excluded. A further reported finding was that TCR beta sequences accurately predicted the HLA-A and HLA-B alleles for most subjects in the first cohort. According to a later genetic analysis, donors in an Asian-associated ancestry cluster had fewer N-insertions in productive TCRs than the approximately 690-donor mean. Roughly uniform sequencing depth across donors was assumed in presence/absence analyses, although this assumption may not hold. In a later analysis, about 17,000 TCR beta sequences were associated with specific HLA alleles at a false discovery rate of 0.05. In a later genetic analysis, a missense DCLRE1C variant was associated with V-gene and J-gene trimming of TCR beta chains, and the association was replicated in an independent cohort. The authors suggested that the approach could potentially be generalized to other disease states and immunological phenotypes. A cluster of highly shared sequence variants was judged likely to be a technical artifact of the sequencing pipeline. Three of the identified cytomegalovirus-associated TCR beta chains were confirmed in vitro to be specific for cytomegalovirus antigens. In a later analysis, most CMV-associated TCR beta chains were found to appear HLA-restricted, with HLA associations seemingly driven largely by CMV exposure. While some public TCRs were present in many individuals, most TCR sequences turned up only very rarely across donors. Immune exposure information for the cohort was limited to CMV serostatus. Because counts were too low, about 18 rarely observed V segments, including chromosome 9 orphons, were excluded from the earlier analysis of around 640 of the donors.

The cohort comprised around 690 healthy bone marrow donors. All cohort members were sampled while nominally healthy, although unrecorded immune exposures were likely present. The donor tested CMV seronegative, placing the donor among the roughly 400 seronegative members of the cohort. A peripheral blood sample was collected from each donor, and TCR beta sequencing was performed on peripheral blood mononuclear cells. Genomic DNA extraction from the blood cell samples was performed with the Qiagen DNeasy Blood Extraction Kit. With respect to this clone: Which antigen it targets is not known. No per-base quality is available; no much larger clone lies one base away.

The germline V gene (reference sequence) gives CDR1 as SGHNT and CDR2 as YYREEE. The CDR3 goes from the cysteine to the phenylalanine over 16 residues. Only CDR3 DNA is held: 48 bases, read in frame from base 1. V is clipped by 0 bases and J by 0 bases, and the sequence between their germline boundaries is 10 bases long. Library preparation was by the immunoSEQ multiplex PCR assay. For the multiplex PCR, a mixture combining 60 forward primers for TCR Vbeta segments and 13 reverse primers for TCR Jbeta segments was used. A multiplex PCR assay on genomic DNA amplified the CDR3 region of rearranged TCR beta genes. Amplified TCR beta libraries were sequenced as 87-base-pair reads on the Illumina HiSeq System. The authors' analysis ran thus. Across the 600 to 700 repertoires, a later analysis counted 75 million to 90 million unique TCR beta chains, about 10 million of which were shared by at least two donors. Raw reads were error-corrected and collapsed into unique sequences by a nearest-neighbor algorithm in which closely related sequences were merged to remove PCR and sequencing errors. Alignment of CDR3 sequences to IMGT reference sequences was used to assign V, D and J gene segments. Each retained sequence needed at least a six-nucleotide match to both a V gene segment and a J gene segment. A rearrangement counted as productive if the CDR3 had no stop codons and remained in frame with V and J, and every other rearrangement counted as non-productive. Following IMGT convention, CDR3 was defined as the stretch from the second conserved V-encoded cysteine up to the conserved J-encoded phenylalanine. The earlier analysis of around 640 of the donors excluded sequences that lacked an unambiguous match to a single V gene segment. In an earlier analysis of roughly 500 of the donors, V segments were called functional above 56.7% productive rearrangements and were called segregating when the between-donor standard deviation exceeded 5%. A statistical classification framework was built for diagnosing cytomegalovirus status from the catalog of TCR beta chain sequences. In a later analysis, V and J genes were assigned by comparing TCR nucleotide sequences against IMGT/GENE-DB human TR gene sequences. Using the TCRdist pipeline, a later analysis assigned CDR3 sequences along with most-parsimonious VDJ recombination scenarios. A later analysis defined each TCR beta chain by its CDR3 amino acid sequence plus V-gene family, and excluded reads lacking a unique V-gene family. To address suspected cross-contamination and a sequencing artifact, a later analysis removed 592 highly shared, low-generation-probability nucleotide sequences. In a later analysis, a clonal expansion index for each public chain was calculated from normalized within-repertoire ranks of inferred template counts. In a later analysis, generation probabilities were computed with a VDJ recombination model fitted to out-of-frame rearrangements, and the resulting probabilities were checked against IGoR. In a later analysis, TCR-TCR, TCR-HLA and TCR-CMV co-occurrence was scored with hypergeometric tests, and a repertoire-size bias correction was applied to TCR pairs. A later analysis estimated false discovery rates by permuting HLA or CMV assignments 20 times. A later analysis grouped co-occurring TCRs with DBSCAN, adding TCRdist sequence similarity when clustering within HLA-allele-positive subsets. For co-occurrence clustering, repertoires with fewer than 30,000 or more than 120,000 public chains were excluded, along with five or six repertoires with anomalous nucleotide sharing. In TCRdb, the immuneACCESS table is reduced to in-frame sequences with V and J assigned. These tables do not hold every clone; where another copy was compared, an unresolved V gene accounts for under half, and the others remain unexplained. Clone size and V and J calls were adopted from that table, with D and trimming inferred from the DNA. The sample table contains some 160,000 clones; only one count was recorded for around 9.6% of them. The leading ten clones occupy approximately 1.8% of the sample.

Sequencing used PBMCs. The chain employs TRBV5-4 and TRBJ1-3; no D gene call is confident. The receptor comes from a male donor in good health and CMV-seronegative. CDR3 reads: CASSLGGILSGNTIYF. The DNA sequence is given as TGTGCCAGCAGCTTGGGCGGAATTCTCTCTGGAAACACCATATATTTT.